Following are 7 T cell receptor beta chains from one sample sequenced in a study of PD-1 blockade in classical Hodgkin lymphoma. The data were produced by immunoSEQ multiplex PCR, yet TCRdb's version contains in-frame clones alone and is incomplete. This table has under 20,000 clones, roughly 87% appearing once. Time point denoted: newly diagnosed, previously untreated cHL patient sample. The sequenced material came from peripheral blood mononuclear cells (PBMCs). Receptors were obtained from a human donor with classical Hodgkin lymphoma.

V and J are TRBV19 and TRBJ2-5; 12 bases line up with TRBD2. V lost 6 bases to trimming and J lost 1 base; unmatched junction nucleotides: 9. Looked up from germline, CDR1 is LNHDA and CDR2 is SQIVND (reference sequence). There are 17 residues in the CDR3. Written as DNA, the CDR3 is TGTGCCAGTAGCCTATATCGACTAGCGGGAGTCCAAGAGACCCAGTACTTC. It encodes CASSLYRLAGVQETQYF.

The rearrangement links TRBV4-2 to TRBJ2-1, with TRBD1 matching 9 bases. Germline CDR1 LGHNA, CDR2 YNFKEQ. This CDR3 comprises 16 residues. Germline trimming cut 0 bases from V and 7 bases from J; bases unmatched to any gene: 7. The CDR3 sequence: CASSQDRGQGFNEQFF. The DNA for the CDR3 is TGTGCCAGCAGCCAAGATCGAGGACAGGGGTTTAATGAGCAGTTCTTC.

V and J are TRBV28 and TRBJ1-1; no clear D. Trimming stripped 7 bases from V and 4 bases from J, with 13 bases between. CDR1 and CDR2 (germline): MDHEN, SYDVKM. The CDR3 runs 13 residues. CDR3 sequence reads: CASTAGGGTEAFF. DNA for the CDR3: TGTGCCAGCACTGCGGGAGGAGGCACTGAAGCTTTCTTT.

V usage is TRBV11-2 and J usage is TRBJ1-3; D gene unclear. Looked up from germline, CDR1 is SGHAT and CDR2 is FQNNGV. The CDR3 length is 15 residues. V was clipped by 0 bases and J by 0 bases, with 6 bases between them. The CDR3 nucleotides are TGTGCCAGCAGCTTAGATTCGGGCTCTGGAAACACCATATATTTT. Its translation is CASSLDSGSGNTIYF.

This chain joins TRBV7-2 and TRBJ2-2; tentative D call: TRBD2 (6 bases). The V gene's germline CDR1 is SGHTA and CDR2 FQGNSA. This CDR3 is 17 amino acids long. Trimming stripped 0 bases from V and 2 bases from J, with 13 bases between. The CDR3 bases are TGTGCCAGCAGCTTAGCGCGAGGGAGGTTTAACACCGGGGAGCTGTTTTTT. It codes for CASSLARGRFNTGELFF.

The chain uses TRBV7-9 and TRBJ2-1; D is perhaps TRBD2 (5 bases). The CDR3 has 14 residues. The V and J ends lost 2 bases and 3 bases respectively, with 8 bases between them. Germline V gene sequence: CDR1 SEHNR, CDR2 FQNEAQ (reference sequence). CDR3 in DNA: TGTGCCAGCAGCTTATCCACTAGCTACAATGAGCAGTTCTTC. This sequence encodes CASSLSTSYNEQFF. Full variable domain (missing parts from reference TRBV7-9 and TRBJ2-1): DTGVSQNPRHKITKRGQNVTFRCDPISEHNRLYWYRQTLGQGPEFLTYFQNEAQLEKSRLLSDRFSAERPKGSFSTLEIQRTEQGDSAMYLCASSLSTSYNEQFFGPGTRLTVL.

The J gene is TRBJ1-2, the V gene TRBV4-3; TRBD1 aligns across 7 bases. Germline values: CDR1 LGHNA, CDR2 YSLEER. The CDR3 spans 15 residues. The ends lost 4 bases at V and 4 bases at J; junction bases unmatched: 9. CDR3 bases: TGCGCCAGCAGCCGTGACAGGGCCCTCCTCTATGGCTACACCTTC. As protein: CASSRDRALLYGYTF.